Each of the 19 T cell receptor beta chains below was sequenced from the same sample in a study of CD8+CD57+ T cells in acquired aplastic anemia. The template used for profiling TCR beta VDJ and CDR3 was genomic DNA. MiXCR was run by TCRdb on the reads, yielding one entry per CDR3 protein. The sample contains about 210,000 distinct CDR3 sequences, roughly 33% of which appear only once. Sequencing was done on a sample of sorted CD4+, CD8+, or CD8+CD57+ T cells (not recorded which) from PBMCs. These receptors all come from a human donor in good health, serving as a control.

This clonotype showed up many times. This chain connects TRBV5-1 to TRBJ2-7, with a possible D match to TRBD2 (6 bases). V was cut by 2 bases and J by 6 bases, with 15 bases left in between. Germline V gene data show CDR1 as SGHRS and CDR2 as YFSETQ. CDR3 length equals 14 residues. DNA for the CDR3: TGCGCCAGCAGCTTACAGGAGGGCCTCTCCGAGCAGTACTTC. Translation gives CASSLQEGLSEQYF.

V and J are TRBV15 and TRBJ1-5; tentatively, D is TRBD1 (6 bases). Germline-derived CDR1 and CDR2 are LNHNV and YYDKDF (reference sequence). V gave up 1 base and J gave up 2 bases, with 21 bases separating them. The CDR3 runs 19 residues. CDR3 region: CATSRGLFAGEGGNQPQHF. Written as DNA, the CDR3 is TGTGCCACCAGCAGAGGACTTTTCGCAGGGGAAGGGGGCAATCAGCCCCAGCATTTT.

This clonotype was detected only once. The CDR3 region is CASRRLAGVHEQYF. The CDR3 DNA reads TGTGCCAGCAGAAGACTAGCGGGAGTCCACGAGCAGTACTTC. This chain connects TRBV6-1 to TRBJ2-7; 12 bases map to TRBD2. The CDR3 spans 14 residues. Germline V CDR1 and CDR2: MNHNS, SASEGT. V trimming: 6 bases; J trimming: 5 bases; junction bases outside the gene matches: 5.

V is TRBV2 and J is TRBJ2-7, with 10 bases matching TRBD1. The germline V gene encodes CDR1 SNHLY and CDR2 FYNNEI. Trimming took 6 bases from V and 12 from J; bases not matched to a gene: 17. This CDR3 has 15 residues. The CDR3 reads CASRRGGQGSREVYF. CDR3 DNA: TGTGCCAGCAGAAGAGGGGGACAGGGGTCGCGCGAGGTGTACTTC.

Relative to its sample, this clonotype is medium-sized. This chain joins TRBV24-1 and TRBJ2-1; 9 bases line up with TRBD2. Germline values: CDR1 KGHDR, CDR2 SFDVKD. This CDR3 has 16 amino acids. Germline trimming cut 5 bases from V and 7 bases from J; bases unmatched to any gene: 11. This chain's CDR3 is CATSATSGTKGNEQFF. CDR3 sequence (DNA): TGTGCCACCAGTGCGACTAGCGGTACGAAGGGGAATGAGCAGTTCTTC.

The rearrangement links TRBV29-1 to TRBJ1-2; D uncertain. This CDR3 is 16 amino acids long. V was cut by 3 bases and J by 4 bases, with 21 bases left in between. Germline V CDR1 and CDR2: SQVTM, ANQGSEA. The CDR3 sequence: CSVDSSFKRPPYGYTF. CDR3 DNA sequence: TGCAGCGTTGATTCTAGTTTTAAACGGCCGCCCTATGGCTACACCTTC.

This clonotype was counted at least ten times. CDR3 nucleotide sequence: TGTGCCATCAGTGAGTCGGCTGGGGTTTTGGGTGAAAAACTGTTTTTT. It is translated as CAISESAGVLGEKLFF. The chain has TRBV10-3 and TRBJ1-4; D gene ambiguous. The CDR3 extends over 16 amino acids. Looked up from germline, CDR1 is ENHRY and CDR2 is SYGVKD. V lost 0 bases to trimming and J lost 7 bases, with 15 bases between them.

This clonotype was seen only a few times. The rearrangement links TRBV19 to TRBJ2-3; no clear D. The CDR3 is made up of 14 amino acids. Trimming left V 3 bases short and J 1 base short, with 8 bases between. Germline assignment: CDR1 LNHDA and CDR2 SQIVND (reference sequence). The CDR3 nucleotides are TGTGCCAGTAGTATCCAAGCTGGCACAGATACGCAGTATTTT. It yields the protein CASSIQAGTDTQYF. Full variable domain (remainder filled in from reference TRBV19 and TRBJ2-3): DGGITQSPKYLFRKEGQNVTLSCEQNLNHDAMYWYRQDPGQGLRLIYYSQIVNDFQKGDIAEGYSVSREKKESFPLTVTSAQKNPTAFYLCASSIQAGTDTQYFGPGTRLTVL.

This clonotype was detected ten times or more. J is TRBJ2-3 and V is TRBV19; no reliable D call. V dropped 4 bases and J dropped 3 bases, with 11 bases sitting between them. The CDR3 loop spans 14 amino acids. Germline V gene lookup returns CDR1 LNHDA and CDR2 SQIVND (reference sequence). CDR3 loop: CASSSWVWTDTQYF. CDR3 coding DNA: TGTGCCAGTAGTAGCTGGGTTTGGACAGATACGCAGTATTTT.

This clonotype was counted ten times or more. The rearrangement joins TRBV30 to TRBJ2-7; no firm D call. The length of the CDR3 is 11 residues. V lost 3 bases to trimming and J lost 4 bases, with 7 bases between them. Germline CDR1 GTSNPN, CDR2 SVGIG (reference sequence). Here the CDR3 DNA reads TGTGCCTGGAGACTCCTTTACGAGCAGTACTTC. It encodes CAWRLLYEQYF.

This clonotype was counted ten times or more. V and J are TRBV2 and TRBJ1-1, with 7 bases lining up with TRBD1. The CDR3 is 13 amino acids. J lost 1 base, V lost 7 bases, and 3 bases had no gene match. Germline values: CDR1 SNHLY, CDR2 FYNNEI. CDR3 loop: CASNRQGNTEAFF. CDR3 bases: TGTGCCAGCAATAGACAGGGGAACACTGAAGCTTTCTTT.

The table lists this clonotype with a few counts. Germline and junction disagree at one end, which may indicate a read error. The genes are TRBV24-1 and TRBJ2-3, with D perhaps given as TRBD1 or TRBD2 (5 bases each). The CDR3 has 16 residues. Per the germline V gene, CDR1 is KGHDR and CDR2 is SFDVKD. The CDR3 DNA sequence: TGTACCACCAGTGATTTGTGTGGGGGTCGCACAGATACGCAGTATTTT. Translated, it gives CTTSDLCGGRTDTQYF.

The V call is TRBV12-3 or TRBV12-4, the J call TRBJ2-1; TRBD2 aligns across 7 bases. V lost 1 base, J lost 8 bases, and 8 bases stayed unmatched. The CDR3 consists of 15 residues. CDR3 coding DNA: TGTGCCAGCAGTTTAGTTGGGCAGGGACTACATGAGCAGTTCTTC. This encodes CASSLVGQGLHEQFF.

A note on this clonotype: A read error may explain this, as a much larger clone is one base away. V usage is TRBV19 and J usage is TRBJ1-2, with D unclear. The germline V gene has CDR1 LNHDA and CDR2 SQIVND (reference sequence). The CDR3 spans 14 residues. The CDR3 sequence is CAGSPPPPSGGYTF. DNA of the CDR3: TGTGCCGGTAGTCCCCCACCCCCTTCTGGAGGCTACACCTTC.

This clonotype occurred a few times. V usage is TRBV2 and J usage is TRBJ2-1; 9 nucleotides agree with TRBD1. Germline V gives CDR1 SNHLY, CDR2 FYNNEI. This CDR3 is 16 amino acids long. V was pared by 5 bases and J by 5 bases, with 10 bases of the junction left unmatched. The CDR3 region is CASSRLGDRADNEQFF. In DNA form, the CDR3 reads TGTGCCAGCAGTCGGTTGGGGGACAGGGCCGACAATGAGCAGTTCTTC.

This chain links TRBV13 with TRBJ1-1, with D maybe TRBD1 (5 bases). The germline CDR1 and CDR2 sequences are PRHDT and FYEKMQ (reference sequence). The length of the CDR3 is 15 residues. The V gene lost 6 bases and the J gene lost 3 bases, with 17 bases spanning the gap. Here the CDR3 DNA reads TGTGCCAGCAGAGCCGTGGACACTTACGACACTGAAGCTTTCTTT. Translation: CASRAVDTYDTEAFF.

There are a few counts of this clonotype. J is TRBJ2-5 and V is TRBV3-1; TRBD2 aligns across 7 bases. CDR1 and CDR2 from the germline V gene are LGHDT and YNNKEL (reference sequence). This CDR3 comprises 14 residues. The trim removed 4 bases at V and 9 bases at J, leaving 11 bases unmatched. The CDR3 DNA follows: TGTGCCAGCAGCCTTTTAGCGGGTACCCAGGCCCAGTACTTC. Amino acids: CASSLLAGTQAQYF.

This clonotype came up many times. V is TRBV6-1 and J is TRBJ1-2; TRBD1 matches at 9 bases. The germline gives CDR1 MNHNS, CDR2 SASEGT. The CDR3 runs to 14 residues. The trim removed 6 bases at V and 4 bases at J, leaving 6 bases unmatched. The DNA for the CDR3 is TGTGCCAGCAGCCCGACAGGGGGACCCTATGGCTACACCTTC. This codes for CASSPTGGPYGYTF.

In this sample, this clonotype turned up once. The J gene is TRBJ1-2, the V gene TRBV6-1; maybe TRBD1 (5 bases). The CDR3 has 15 residues. V lost 5 bases, J lost 4 bases, and 17 bases lay in between. Germline CDR1 reads MNHNS; CDR2 reads SASEGT. CDR3 loop: CASSHQGAMGYGYTF. CDR3 DNA: TGTGCCAGCAGTCATCAGGGCGCCATGGGCTATGGCTACACCTTC.